The sequence of this T cell receptor (beta chain) was determined in a study of beta chain features in type 1 diabetes. In the case of this clone: Other DNA sequences of this sample code for an identical CDR3.

Investigators reverse transcribed all isolated RNA, so they sequenced expressed TCRB transcripts. Libraries were prepared by immunoSEQ multiplex PCR; TCRdb keeps only in-frame clonotypes and omits some of them. The sample has hundreds of thousands of clones, 15% to 20% seen once; the top ten hold 0.023%. This sequence was found in a woman under 30 in good health. The sequenced sample consisted of naive CD4+ T cells from blood.

The CDR3 reads CASSILGPGELFF. The CDR3 DNA reads as TGTGCCAGTAGTATCCTGGGTCCCGGGGAGCTGTTTTTT. This chain links TRBV19 with TRBJ2-2, with unresolved D. The CDR3 loop spans 13 amino acids. The V gene lost 3 bases and the J gene lost 6 bases, with 8 bases spanning the gap. Germline assignment: CDR1 LNHDA and CDR2 SQIVND (reference sequence).